These 5 T cell receptor beta chains were sequenced from one sample in a study of spatial heterogeneity in lung cancer. From the 5' RACE reads, TCRdb called clonotypes with MiXCR, one entry per CDR3 protein. This table holds roughly 100,000 distinct CDR3 sequences, around 9% found once. Specified time point: sample taken at primary tumor resection. From tumor, nontumor lung or frozen PBMC, whole RNA was taken unsorted for sequencing. Sequencing was performed on PBMCs, taken at surgery. These TCRs come from a male donor with early-stage non-small cell lung cancer.

This clonotype was seen only a few times. The rearrangement joins TRBV10-3 to TRBJ1-1; tentatively, D is TRBD1 (6 bases). This CDR3 has 14 residues. Trimming stripped 5 bases from V and 1 base from J, with 11 bases between. The germline CDR1 and CDR2 sequences are ENHRY and SYGVKD. The CDR3 region is CAISLKTGNTEAFF. DNA for the CDR3: TGTGCCATCAGTTTAAAGACAGGGAACACTGAAGCTTTCTTT.

By sample fraction, this clonotype is medium-sized. The V and J genes are TRBV2 and TRBJ2-1, with 15 bases identical to TRBD2. The germline CDR1 and CDR2 sequences are SNHLY and FYNNEI. The CDR3 is 14 residues long. Germline trimming cut 8 bases from V and 9 bases from J; bases unmatched to any gene: 5. The CDR3 nucleotides read TGTGCCAGCCGCGGACTAGCGGGAGGGATTGAGCAGTTCTTC. Protein sequence: CASRGLAGGIEQFF.

The V gene is TRBV20-1, the J gene TRBJ2-3; D is possibly TRBD2 (6 bases). The CDR3 is 13 residues long. CDR1 is DFQATT and CDR2 is SNEGSKA in the germline V gene (reference sequence). Between the trimmed V and J ends, which lost 6 bases and 0 bases, there was a span of 10 bases. The CDR3, as DNA: TGCAGTGCCGGGGACTTTAGCACAGATACGCAGTATTTT. Translating gives CSAGDFSTDTQYF.

There are many counts of this clonotype. The chain links TRBV5-1 to TRBJ2-3; no definite D call. The CDR3 consists of 15 residues. Germline CDR1 is SGHRS and CDR2 is YFSETQ. With 1 base removed from V and 1 base from J, the gap between germline ends came to 10 bases. CDR3 in amino acids: CASSLRAARTDTQYF. CDR3 nucleotide sequence: TGCGCCAGCAGCTTGAGGGCGGCCCGCACAGATACGCAGTATTTT.

In its sample, this clonotype was seen a few times. The chain has TRBV9 and TRBJ2-7, with D perhaps assigned TRBD1 or TRBD2 (5 bases each). From germline, CDR1 is SGDLS and CDR2 YYNGEE. The CDR3 has 12 residues. V lost 0 bases to trimming and J lost 7 bases, with 8 bases between them. The DNA for the CDR3 is TGTGCCAGCAGCGTAGGGGGCGGGGAGCAGTACTTC. As protein: CASSVGGGEQYF.